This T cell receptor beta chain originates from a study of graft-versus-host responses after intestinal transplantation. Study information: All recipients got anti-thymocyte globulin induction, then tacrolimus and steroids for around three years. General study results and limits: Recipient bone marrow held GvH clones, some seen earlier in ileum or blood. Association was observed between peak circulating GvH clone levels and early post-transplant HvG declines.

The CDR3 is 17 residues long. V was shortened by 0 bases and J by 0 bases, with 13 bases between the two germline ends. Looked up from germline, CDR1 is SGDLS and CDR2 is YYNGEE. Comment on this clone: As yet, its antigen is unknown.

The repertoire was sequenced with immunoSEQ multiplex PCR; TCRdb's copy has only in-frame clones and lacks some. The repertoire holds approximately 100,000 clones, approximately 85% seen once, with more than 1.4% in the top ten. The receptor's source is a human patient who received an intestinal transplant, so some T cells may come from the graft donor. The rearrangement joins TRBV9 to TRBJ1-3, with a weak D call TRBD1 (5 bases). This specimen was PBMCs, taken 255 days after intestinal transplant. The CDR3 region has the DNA TGTGCCAGCAGCGTAGAGGCTGAGGGGTACTCTGGAAACACCATATATTTT. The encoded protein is CASSVEAEGYSGNTIYF.